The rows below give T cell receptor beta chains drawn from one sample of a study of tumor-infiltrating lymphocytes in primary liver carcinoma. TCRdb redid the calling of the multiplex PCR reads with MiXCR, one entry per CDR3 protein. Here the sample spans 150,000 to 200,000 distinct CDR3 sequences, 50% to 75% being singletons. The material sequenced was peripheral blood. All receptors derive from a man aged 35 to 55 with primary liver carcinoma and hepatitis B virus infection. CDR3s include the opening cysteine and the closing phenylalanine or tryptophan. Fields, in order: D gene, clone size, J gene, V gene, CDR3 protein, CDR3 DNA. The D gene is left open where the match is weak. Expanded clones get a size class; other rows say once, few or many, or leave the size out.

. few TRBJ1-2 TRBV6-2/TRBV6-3 CASRNVQGLDGYTF TGTGCCAGCAGGAACGTCCAGGGGTTGGATGGCTACACCTTC
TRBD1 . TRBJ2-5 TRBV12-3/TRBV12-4 CASSLAGHRGKYQETQYF TGTGCCAGCAGTTTAGCGGGGCACAGGGGAAAGTACCAAGAGACCCAGTACTTC
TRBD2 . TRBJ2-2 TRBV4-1 CASSAGVGELFF TGCGCCAGCAGCGCGGGAGTTGGGGAGCTGTTTTTT
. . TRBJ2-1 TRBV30 CTWSVTGSSYNEQFF TGTACCTGGAGTGTTACGGGTAGCTCCTACAATGAGCAGTTCTTC
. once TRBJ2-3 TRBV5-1 CASSPRAFGDTQYF TGCGCCAGCAGCCCCCGGGCCTTTGGGGATACGCAGTATTTT
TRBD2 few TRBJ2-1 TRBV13 CASRIAGSSYNEQFF TGTGCCAGCAGGATAGCGGGAAGCTCCTACAATGAGCAGTTCTTC
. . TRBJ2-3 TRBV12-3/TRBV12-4 CASRPLGGTQYF TGTGCCAGCAGGCCCCTAGGCGGCACGCAGTATTTT
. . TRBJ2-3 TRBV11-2 CASRLELAFEDTQYF TGTGCCAGCAGGTTAGAGTTGGCTTTCGAAGATACGCAGTATTTT
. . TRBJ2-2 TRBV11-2 CAGSRRGNTWELFF TGTGCCGGCAGTCGTAGGGGGAACACCTGGGAGCTGTTTTTT
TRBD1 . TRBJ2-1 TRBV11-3 CASSLHRGTYNEQFF TGTGCCAGCAGCCTTCACAGGGGAACCTACAATGAGCAGTTCTTC
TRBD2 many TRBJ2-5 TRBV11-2 CASSSRSGRGQETQYF TGTGCCAGCAGCTCCCGGAGCGGGAGAGGGCAAGAGACCCAGTACTTC
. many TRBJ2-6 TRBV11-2 CASSSLVIQSGANVLTF TGTGCCAGCAGCTCACTAGTTATCCAATCTGGGGCCAACGTCCTGACTTTC
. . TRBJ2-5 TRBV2 CASRQETQYF TGTGCCAGCAGGCAAGAGACCCAGTACTTC
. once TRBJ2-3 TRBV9 CASSVGGPRADTQYF TGTGCCAGCAGCGTAGGGGGACCGCGGGCAGATACGCAGTATTTT
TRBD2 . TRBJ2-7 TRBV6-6 CASSYSRGTSGYEQYF TGTGCCAGCAGTTACTCGCGTGGGACTAGCGGGTACGAGCAGTACTTC
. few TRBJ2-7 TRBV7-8 CASRLLGWGYEQYF TGTGCCAGCAGATTGCTGGGGTGGGGATACGAGCAGTACTTC
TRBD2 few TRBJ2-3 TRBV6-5 CASSQPGGITDTQYF TGTGCCAGCAGCCAACCGGGGGGAATCACAGATACGCAGTATTTT
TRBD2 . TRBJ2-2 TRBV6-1 CACSEAGLAGSGTGELFF TGTGCCTGCAGTGAAGCGGGACTAGCGGGGAGCGGCACCGGGGAGCTGTTTTTT
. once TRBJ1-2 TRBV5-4 CASSSEGDNYRYTF TGTGCCAGCAGCTCTGAAGGGGACAACTATCGCTACACCTTC
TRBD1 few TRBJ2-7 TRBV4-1 CASSQDIGTASYEQYF TGCGCCAGCAGCCAAGATATAGGGACAGCTTCCTACGAGCAGTACTTC
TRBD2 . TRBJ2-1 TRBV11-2 CTSSSGPSGGIYEQFF TGTACCAGCAGCTCGGGCCCCAGCGGGGGGATCTATGAGCAGTTCTTC
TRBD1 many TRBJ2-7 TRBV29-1 CSAGAGTGDNEQYF TGCAGCGCTGGAGCCGGGACAGGGGACAACGAGCAGTACTTC
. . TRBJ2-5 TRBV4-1 CASSQRQDQETQYF TGCGCCAGCAGCCAGCGACAGGACCAAGAGACCCAGTACTTC
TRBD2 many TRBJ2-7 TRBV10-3 CASGLAGVLPEQYF TGTGCCTCGGGACTAGCGGGAGTCCTTCCCGAGCAGTACTTC
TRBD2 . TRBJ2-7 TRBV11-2 CASSLTSGSVYEQYF TGTGCCAGCAGCTTAACTAGCGGGAGTGTATACGAGCAGTACTTC
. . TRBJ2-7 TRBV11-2 CASSLNGDILKEQYF TGTGCCAGCAGCTTAAATGGGGACATCCTTAAGGAGCAATACTTC
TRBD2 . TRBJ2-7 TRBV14 CACSLIAGGSYEQYF TGTGCCTGCAGCCTAATAGCGGGAGGCTCCTACGAGCAGTACTTC
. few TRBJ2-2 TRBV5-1 CASSFSTGELFF TGCGCCAGCAGCTTTAGCACCGGGGAGCTGTTTTTT
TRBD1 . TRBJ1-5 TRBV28 CASSSSGQGVNQPQHF TGTGCCAGCAGTTCCTCGGGACAGGGGGTTAATCAGCCCCAGCATTTT
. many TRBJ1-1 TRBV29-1 CSAQKLTREGEAFF TGCAGCGCCCAGAAGCTGACCCGGGAGGGTGAAGCTTTCTTT
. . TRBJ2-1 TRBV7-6 CASSLASGASGYNEQFF TGTGCCAGCAGCTTAGCATCGGGGGCTAGCGGATACAATGAGCAGTTCTTC
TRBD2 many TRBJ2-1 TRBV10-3 CAISESSSGSSSYNEQFF TGTGCCATCAGTGAGTCAAGTAGCGGGAGTTCCTCGTACAATGAGCAGTTCTTC
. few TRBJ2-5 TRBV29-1 CSVEELIGTWGETQYF TGCAGCGTTGAAGAATTAATAGGGACCTGGGGAGAGACCCAGTACTTC
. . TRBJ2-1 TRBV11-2 CAASLDGGVDEQFF TGTGCCGCCAGCTTAGATGGAGGAGTTGATGAGCAGTTCTTC
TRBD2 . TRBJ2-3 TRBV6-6 CASSGSGSIDTQYF TGTGCCAGCAGTGGTAGCGGGAGTATAGATACGCAGTATTTT
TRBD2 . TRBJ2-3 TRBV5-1 CASSLALAGKTDTQYF TGCGCCAGCAGCTTGGCCCTAGCGGGAAAGACAGATACGCAGTATTTT
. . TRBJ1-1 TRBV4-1 CASRSQTPPRSGENTEAFF TGCGCGAGCAGGTCCCAAACCCCCCCGAGGTCGGGCGAGAACACTGAAGCTTTCTTT
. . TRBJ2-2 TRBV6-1 CASGETYTGELFF TGTGCCAGCGGGGAGACATACACCGGGGAGCTGTTTTTT
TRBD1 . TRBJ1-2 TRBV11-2 CASSLDGTVTVRDYGYTF TGTGCCAGCAGCTTAGATGGGACAGTGACCGTGCGGGACTATGGCTACACCTTC
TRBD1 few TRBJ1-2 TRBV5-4 CASSPRDRGPSGYTF TGTGCCAGCAGCCCGCGGGACAGGGGGCCCTCCGGCTACACCTTC
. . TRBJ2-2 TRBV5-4 CATFAGRNTGELFF TGTGCCACCTTTGCGGGGAGGAACACCGGGGAGCTGTTTTTT
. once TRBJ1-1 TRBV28 CASLEGTEALF TGTGCCAGCCTTGAAGGCACTGAAGCTCTCTTT
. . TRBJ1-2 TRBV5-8 CASSLAAGEGYTF TGTGCCAGCAGCTTGGCGGCAGGGGAAGGCTACACCTTC
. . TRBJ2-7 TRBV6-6 CASSYLEPGDPYEQYF TGTGCCAGCAGTTATCTAGAACCGGGGGATCCCTACGAGCAGTACTTC
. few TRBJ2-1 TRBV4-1 CASSQVKAVNEQFF TGCGCCAGCAGCCAAGTTAAGGCTGTCAATGAGCAGTTCTTC
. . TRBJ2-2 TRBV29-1 CSVSSVRALNTGELFF TGCAGCGTCTCTAGCGTGAGGGCCTTAAACACCGGGGAGCTGTTTTTT
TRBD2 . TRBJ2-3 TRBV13 CASSPGTSSTDMQYF TGTGCCAGCAGCCCAGGGACTAGCAGCACAGATATGCAGTATTTT
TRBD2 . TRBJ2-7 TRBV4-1 CASSQPGETSGSYEQYF TGCGCCAGCAGCCAACCGGGAGAAACAAGCGGGAGCTACGAGCAGTACTTC
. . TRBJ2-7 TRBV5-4 CASSLFREQYF TGTGCCAGCAGCTTGTTCCGGGAGCAGTACTTC
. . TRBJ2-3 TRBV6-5 CASSYRDSTDTQYF TGTGCCAGCAGTTACCGGGACTCCACAGATACGCAGTATTTT
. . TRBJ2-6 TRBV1 CTSSSFSVDSGANVLTF TGCACCAGCAGCTCCTTTAGCGTTGACTCTGGGGCCAACGTCCTGACTTTC
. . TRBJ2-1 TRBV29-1 CSARLYNEQFF TGCAGCGCGCGACTCTACAATGAGCAGTTCTTC
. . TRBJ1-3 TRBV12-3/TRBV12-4 CASKSGVSGNTIYF TGTGCCAGCAAGTCAGGGGTTTCTGGAAACACCATATATTTT